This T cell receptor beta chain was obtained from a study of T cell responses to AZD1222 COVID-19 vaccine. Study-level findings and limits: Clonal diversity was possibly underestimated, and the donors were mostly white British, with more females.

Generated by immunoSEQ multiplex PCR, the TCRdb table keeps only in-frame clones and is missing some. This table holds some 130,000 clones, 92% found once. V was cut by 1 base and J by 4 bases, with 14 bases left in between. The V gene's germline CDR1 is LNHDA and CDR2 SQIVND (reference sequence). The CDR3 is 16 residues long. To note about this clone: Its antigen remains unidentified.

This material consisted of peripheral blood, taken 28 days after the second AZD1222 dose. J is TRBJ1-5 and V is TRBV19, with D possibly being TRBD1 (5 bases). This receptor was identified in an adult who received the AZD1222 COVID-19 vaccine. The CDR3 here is CASSIGWGWDNQPQHF. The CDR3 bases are TGTGCCAGTAGTATAGGGTGGGGCTGGGATAATCAGCCCCAGCATTTT.